This T cell receptor beta chain was recovered during a study of blood T cell repertoires in COVID-19. Study summary: Acute-phase and convalescent COVID-19 samples originated in the United States, Italy and Spain. In each case, the material was cDNA or gDNA derived from T cells, B-cell-depleted T cells, or PBMCs.

As processed by the authors: The assay estimated nucleated cells by amplifying reference gene primers. Here immunoSEQ multiplex PCR was the method, and the copy in TCRdb shows in-frame clones only, minus some. V and J calls and clone size follow that table, whereas D and trimming were derived from the DNA. The sample holds about 230,000 clones; 65% to 90% are singletons and the top ten take approximately 7.4%. Germline V gene sequence: CDR1 SNHLY, CDR2 FYNNEI. The CDR3 is 13 residues long. The trim removed 8 bases at V and 9 bases at J, leaving 6 bases unmatched. Sample: peripheral blood. The sequence came from a woman aged 45-60 years with acute or convalescent COVID-19. The chain carries TRBV2 and TRBJ2-1, with TRBD2 identical over 11 bases. The CDR3 DNA reads as TGTGCCAGCGGACTAGCGGGTCTTACTGAGCAGTTCTTC. Translated: CASGLAGLTEQFF.